One TCR beta chain is described in this entry. This entry comes from a study of blood T cell repertoires in COVID-19. Cohorts were assigned according to the clinical history that participants reported. Sequencing used immunoSEQ multiplex PCR; TCRdb keeps in-frame clones, though not all of them. The data show 150,000 to 200,000 clones, roughly 88% seen once. V dropped 3 bases and J dropped 0 bases, with 12 bases sitting between them. The CDR3 is 15 amino acids. Germline V lookup: CDR1 KGHSH, CDR2 LQKENI. The J gene is TRBJ2-7, the V gene TRBV18; no clear D. The clonotype was recovered from a woman between 18 and 29 years old who had recovered from COVID-19. Input material: PBMCs or T cells enriched from blood (not recorded which). CDR3: CASSPTTLSSYEQYF. The CDR3 region has the DNA TGTGCCAGCTCACCGACGACTCTGAGCTCCTACGAGCAGTACTTC.